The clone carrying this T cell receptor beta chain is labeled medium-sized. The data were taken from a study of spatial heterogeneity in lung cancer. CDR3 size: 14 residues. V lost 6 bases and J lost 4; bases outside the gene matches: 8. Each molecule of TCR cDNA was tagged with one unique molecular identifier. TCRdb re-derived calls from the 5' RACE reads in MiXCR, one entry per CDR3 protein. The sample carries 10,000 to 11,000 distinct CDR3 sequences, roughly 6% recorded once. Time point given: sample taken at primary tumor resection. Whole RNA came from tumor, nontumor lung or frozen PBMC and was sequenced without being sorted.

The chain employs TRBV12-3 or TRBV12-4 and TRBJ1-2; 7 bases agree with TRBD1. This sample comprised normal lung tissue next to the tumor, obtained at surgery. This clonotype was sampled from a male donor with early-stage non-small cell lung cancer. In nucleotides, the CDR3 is TGTGCCAGCAGCACCAGCGGGACAGCCTATGGCTACACCTTC. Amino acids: CASSTSGTAYGYTF.